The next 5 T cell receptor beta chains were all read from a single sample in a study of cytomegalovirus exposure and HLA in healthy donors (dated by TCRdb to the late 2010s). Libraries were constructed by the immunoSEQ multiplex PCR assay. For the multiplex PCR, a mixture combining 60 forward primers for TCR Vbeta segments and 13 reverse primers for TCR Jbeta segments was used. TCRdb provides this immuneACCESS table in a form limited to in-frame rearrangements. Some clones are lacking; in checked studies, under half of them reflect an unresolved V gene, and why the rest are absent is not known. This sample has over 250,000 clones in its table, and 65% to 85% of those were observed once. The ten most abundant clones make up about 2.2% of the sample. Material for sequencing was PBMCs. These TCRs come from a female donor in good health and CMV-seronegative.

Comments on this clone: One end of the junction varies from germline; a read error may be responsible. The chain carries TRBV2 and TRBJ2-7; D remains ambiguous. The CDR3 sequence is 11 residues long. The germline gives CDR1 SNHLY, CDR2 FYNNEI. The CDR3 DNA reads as TGTGCCAGCAGTGGTTGGTACGGGCAGTACTTC. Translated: CASSGWYGQYF.

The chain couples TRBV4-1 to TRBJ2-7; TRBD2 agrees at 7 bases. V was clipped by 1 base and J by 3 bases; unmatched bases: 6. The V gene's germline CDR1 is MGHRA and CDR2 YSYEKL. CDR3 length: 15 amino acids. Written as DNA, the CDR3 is TGCGCCAGCAGCCAAGGGGGGGGTGGCGTCTACGAGCAGTACTTC. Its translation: CASSQGGGGVYEQYF.

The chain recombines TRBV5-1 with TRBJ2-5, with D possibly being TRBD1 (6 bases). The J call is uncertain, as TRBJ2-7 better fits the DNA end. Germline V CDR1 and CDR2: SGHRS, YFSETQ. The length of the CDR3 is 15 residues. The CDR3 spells CASSRTGWATYEQYF. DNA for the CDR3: TGCGCCAGCAGCAGAACAGGGTGGGCCACCTACGAGCAGTACTTC.

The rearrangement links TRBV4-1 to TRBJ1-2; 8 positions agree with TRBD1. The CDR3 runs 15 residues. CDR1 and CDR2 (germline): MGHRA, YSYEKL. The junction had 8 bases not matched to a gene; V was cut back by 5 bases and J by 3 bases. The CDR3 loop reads CASSFRNRGDYGYTF. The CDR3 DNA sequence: TGCGCCAGCAGCTTCCGCAACAGGGGGGACTATGGCTACACCTTC.

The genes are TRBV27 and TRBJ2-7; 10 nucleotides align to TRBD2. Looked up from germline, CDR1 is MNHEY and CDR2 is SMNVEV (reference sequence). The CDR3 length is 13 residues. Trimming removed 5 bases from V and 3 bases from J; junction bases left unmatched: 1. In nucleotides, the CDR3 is TGTGCCAGCAGTGCTAGCGGGAGCTACGAGCAGTACTTC. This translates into CASSASGSYEQYF.